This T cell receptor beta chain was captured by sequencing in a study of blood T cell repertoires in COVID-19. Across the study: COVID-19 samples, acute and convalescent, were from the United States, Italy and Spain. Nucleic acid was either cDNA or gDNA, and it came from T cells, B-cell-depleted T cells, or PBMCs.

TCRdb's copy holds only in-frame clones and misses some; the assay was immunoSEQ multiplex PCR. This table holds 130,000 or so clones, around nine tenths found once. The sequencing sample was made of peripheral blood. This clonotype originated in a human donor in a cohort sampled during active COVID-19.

CDR3 sequence: CASSGLAAYEQYF. Here the CDR3 DNA reads TGCGCCAGCAGCGGACTAGCGGCCTACGAGCAGTACTTC. The genes are TRBV5-1 and TRBJ2-7, with 10 bases lining up with TRBD2. With V trimmed by 4 bases and J by 2 bases, 0 bases remained unmatched. The length of the CDR3 is 13 residues. Germline loops: CDR1 SGHRS, CDR2 YFSETQ.